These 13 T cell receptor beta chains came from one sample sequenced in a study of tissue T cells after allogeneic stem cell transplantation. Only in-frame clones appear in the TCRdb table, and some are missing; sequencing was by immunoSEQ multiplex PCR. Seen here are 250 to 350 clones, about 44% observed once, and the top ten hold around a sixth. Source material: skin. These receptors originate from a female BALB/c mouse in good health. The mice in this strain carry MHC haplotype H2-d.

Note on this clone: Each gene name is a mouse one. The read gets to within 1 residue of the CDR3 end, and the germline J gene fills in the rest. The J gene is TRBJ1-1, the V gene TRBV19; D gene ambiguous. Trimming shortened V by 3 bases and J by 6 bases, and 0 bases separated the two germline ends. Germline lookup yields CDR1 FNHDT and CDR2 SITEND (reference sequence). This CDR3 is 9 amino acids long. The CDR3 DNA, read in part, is TGTGCCAGCAGTACAGAAGTCTTC. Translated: CASSTEVF. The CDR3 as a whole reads CASSTEVFF.

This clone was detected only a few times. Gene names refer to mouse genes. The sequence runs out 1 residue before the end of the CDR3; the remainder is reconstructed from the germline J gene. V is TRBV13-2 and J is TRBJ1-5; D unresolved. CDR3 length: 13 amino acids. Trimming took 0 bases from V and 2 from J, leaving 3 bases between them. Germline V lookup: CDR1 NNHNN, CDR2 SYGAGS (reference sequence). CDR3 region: CASGDAHNQAPLF. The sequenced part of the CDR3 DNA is TGTGCCAGCGGTGATGCTCACAACCAGGCTCCGCTT.

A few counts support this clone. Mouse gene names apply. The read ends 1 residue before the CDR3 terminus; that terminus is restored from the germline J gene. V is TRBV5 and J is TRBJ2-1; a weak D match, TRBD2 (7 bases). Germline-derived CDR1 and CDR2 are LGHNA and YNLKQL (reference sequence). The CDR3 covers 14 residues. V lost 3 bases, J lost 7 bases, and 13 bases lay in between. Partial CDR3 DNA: TGTGCCAGCAGCCAGAGAGGGGGGGTGGCTGAGCAGTTC. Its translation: CASSQRGGVAEQF. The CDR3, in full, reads CASSQRGGVAEQFF.

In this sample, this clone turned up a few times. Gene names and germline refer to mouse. CDR3 protein: CASGRLAYEQYF. The sequenced part of the CDR3 DNA is TGTGCCAGCGGTCGACTGGCCTATGAACAGTAC. The V call is TRBV13-2, the J call TRBJ2-7; D may be TRBD2 (6 bases). The read halts 1 residue ahead of the CDR3 end, with the missing end drawn from the germline J gene. CDR3 length: 12 residues. Trimming shortened V by 4 bases and J by 2 bases, and 7 bases separated the two germline ends. The germline V gene encodes CDR1 NNHNN and CDR2 SYGAGS (reference sequence).

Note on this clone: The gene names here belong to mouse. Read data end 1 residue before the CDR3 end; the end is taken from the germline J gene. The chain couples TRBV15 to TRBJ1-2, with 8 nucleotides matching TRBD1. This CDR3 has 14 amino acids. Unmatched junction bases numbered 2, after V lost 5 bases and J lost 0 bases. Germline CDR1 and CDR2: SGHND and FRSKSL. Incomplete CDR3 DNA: TGTGCCAGCAGTGGACAGGGAACAAACTCCGACTACACC. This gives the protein CASSGQGTNSDYT. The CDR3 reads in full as CASSGQGTNSDYTF.

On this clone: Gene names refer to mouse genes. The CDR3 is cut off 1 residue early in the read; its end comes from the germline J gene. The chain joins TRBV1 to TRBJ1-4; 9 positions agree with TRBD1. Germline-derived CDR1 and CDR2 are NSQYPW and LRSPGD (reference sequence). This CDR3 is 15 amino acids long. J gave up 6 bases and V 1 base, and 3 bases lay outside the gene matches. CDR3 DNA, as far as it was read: TGCACCTGCAGTGCAGGGACAGGGGTTGACGAAAGATTATTT. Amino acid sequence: CTCSAGTGVDERLF. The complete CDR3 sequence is CTCSAGTGVDERLFF. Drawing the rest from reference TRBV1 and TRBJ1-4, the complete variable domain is VTLLEQNPRWRLVPRGQAVNLRCILKNSQYPWMSWYQQDLQKQLQWLFTLRSPGDKEVKSLPGADYLATRVTDTELRLQVANMSQGRTLYCTCSAGTGVDERLFFGHGTKLSVL.

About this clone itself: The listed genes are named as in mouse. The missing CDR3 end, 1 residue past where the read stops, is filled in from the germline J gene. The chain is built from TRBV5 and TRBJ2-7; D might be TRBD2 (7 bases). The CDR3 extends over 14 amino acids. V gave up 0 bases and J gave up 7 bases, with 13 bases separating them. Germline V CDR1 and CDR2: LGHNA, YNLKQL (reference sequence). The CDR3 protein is CASSQDRGAGEQYF. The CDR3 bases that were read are TGTGCCAGCAGCCAAGATAGGGGGGCTGGAGAACAGTAC.

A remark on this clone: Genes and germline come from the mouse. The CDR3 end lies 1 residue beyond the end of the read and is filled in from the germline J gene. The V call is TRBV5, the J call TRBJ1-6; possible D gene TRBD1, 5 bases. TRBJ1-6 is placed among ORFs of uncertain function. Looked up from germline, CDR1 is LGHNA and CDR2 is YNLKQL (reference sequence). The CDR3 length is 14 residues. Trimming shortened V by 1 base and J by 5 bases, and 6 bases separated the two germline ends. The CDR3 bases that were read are TGTGCCAGCAGCCAAGGGGGGGATAATTCGCCCCTCTAC. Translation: CASSQGGDNSPLY. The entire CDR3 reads CASSQGGDNSPLYF.

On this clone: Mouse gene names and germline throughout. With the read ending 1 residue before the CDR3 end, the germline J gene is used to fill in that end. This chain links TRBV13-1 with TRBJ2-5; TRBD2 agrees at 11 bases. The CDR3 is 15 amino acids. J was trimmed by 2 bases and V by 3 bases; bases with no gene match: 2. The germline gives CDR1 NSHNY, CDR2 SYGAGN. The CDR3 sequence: CASSVLGGRQDTQYF. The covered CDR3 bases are TGTGCCAGCAGTGTACTGGGGGGGCGCCAAGACACCCAGTAC.

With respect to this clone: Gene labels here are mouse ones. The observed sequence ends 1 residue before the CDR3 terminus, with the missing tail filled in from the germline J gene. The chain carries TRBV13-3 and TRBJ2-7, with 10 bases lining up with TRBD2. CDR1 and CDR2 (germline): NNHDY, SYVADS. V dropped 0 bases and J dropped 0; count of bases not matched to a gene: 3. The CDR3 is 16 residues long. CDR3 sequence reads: CASSDDWGGRSYEQYF. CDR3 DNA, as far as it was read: TGTGCCAGCAGTGATGACTGGGGGGGGCGCTCCTATGAACAGTAC.

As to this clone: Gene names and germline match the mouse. The CDR3 here is CASSLRRDSDYTF. The covered CDR3 bases are TGTGCCAGCTCTCTGCGGAGGGACTCCGACTACACC. The chain combines TRBV12-1 with TRBJ1-2, with D hard to call. The sequence runs out 1 residue before the end of the CDR3; the remainder is reconstructed from the germline J gene. Looked up from germline, CDR1 is SGHSN and CDR2 is HYEKVE. Trimming shortened V by 1 base and J by 3 bases, and 8 bases separated the two germline ends. CDR3 length: 13 residues.

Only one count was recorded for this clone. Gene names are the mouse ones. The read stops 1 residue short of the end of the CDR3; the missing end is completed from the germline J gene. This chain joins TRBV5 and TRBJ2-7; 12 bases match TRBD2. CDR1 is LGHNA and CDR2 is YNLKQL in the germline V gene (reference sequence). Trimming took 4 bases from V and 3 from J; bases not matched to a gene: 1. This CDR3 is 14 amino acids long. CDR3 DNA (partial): TGTGCCAGCAGCCGGACTGGGGGGGGCTATGAACAGTAC. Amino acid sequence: CASSRTGGGYEQY. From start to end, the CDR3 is CASSRTGGGYEQYF.

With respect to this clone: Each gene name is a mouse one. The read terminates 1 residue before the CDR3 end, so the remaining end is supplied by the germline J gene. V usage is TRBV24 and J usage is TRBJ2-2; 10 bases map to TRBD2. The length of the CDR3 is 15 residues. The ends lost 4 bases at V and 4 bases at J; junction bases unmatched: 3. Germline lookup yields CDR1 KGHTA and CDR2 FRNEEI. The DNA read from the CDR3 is TGTGCCAGCAGTCCCTGGACTGGGGGCACCGGGCAGCTCTAC. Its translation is CASSPWTGGTGQLY. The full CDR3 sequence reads CASSPWTGGTGQLYF.